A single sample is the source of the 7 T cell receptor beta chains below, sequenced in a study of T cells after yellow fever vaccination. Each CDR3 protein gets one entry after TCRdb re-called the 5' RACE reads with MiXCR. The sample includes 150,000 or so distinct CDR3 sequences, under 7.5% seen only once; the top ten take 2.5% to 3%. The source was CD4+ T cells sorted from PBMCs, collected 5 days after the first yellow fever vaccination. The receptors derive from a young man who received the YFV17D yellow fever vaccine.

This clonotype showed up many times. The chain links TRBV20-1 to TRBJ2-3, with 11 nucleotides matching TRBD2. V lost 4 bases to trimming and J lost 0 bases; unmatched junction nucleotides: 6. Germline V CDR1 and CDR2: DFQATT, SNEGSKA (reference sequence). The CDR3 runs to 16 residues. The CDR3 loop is CSAIPSGGLSTDTQYF. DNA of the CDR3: TGCAGTGCTATTCCTAGCGGGGGGCTCAGCACAGATACGCAGTATTTT.

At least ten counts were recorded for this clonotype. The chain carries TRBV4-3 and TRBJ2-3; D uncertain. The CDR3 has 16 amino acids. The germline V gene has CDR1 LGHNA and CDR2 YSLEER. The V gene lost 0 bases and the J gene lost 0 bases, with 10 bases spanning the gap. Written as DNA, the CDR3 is TGCGCCAGCAGCCAAGATTTGTATACTAGCACAGATACGCAGTATTTT. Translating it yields CASSQDLYTSTDTQYF.

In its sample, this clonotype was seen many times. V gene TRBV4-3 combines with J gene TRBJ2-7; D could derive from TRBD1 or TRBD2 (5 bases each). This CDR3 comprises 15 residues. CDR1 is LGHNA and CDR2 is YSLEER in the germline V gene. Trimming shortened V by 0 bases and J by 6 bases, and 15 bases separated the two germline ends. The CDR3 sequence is CASSQDHRLGAEQYF. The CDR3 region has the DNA TGCGCCAGCAGCCAAGACCACAGGCTGGGAGCCGAGCAGTACTTC.

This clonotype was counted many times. CDR3 protein: CASSEGTAGRFYGYTF. As DNA, the CDR3 is TGTGCCAGCAGCGAGGGGACAGCCGGCCGCTTCTATGGCTACACCTTC. The chain uses TRBV5-6 and TRBJ1-2, with 7 bases aligning to TRBD1. J gave up 4 bases and V 4 bases, and 13 bases lay outside the gene matches. Germline assignment: CDR1 SGHDT and CDR2 YYEEEE. The CDR3 loop spans 16 amino acids.

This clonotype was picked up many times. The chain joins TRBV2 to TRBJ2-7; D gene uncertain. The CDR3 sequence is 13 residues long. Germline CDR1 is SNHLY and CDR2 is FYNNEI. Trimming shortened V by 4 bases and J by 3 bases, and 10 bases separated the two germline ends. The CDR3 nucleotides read TGTGCCAGCAGTGGTAACAGCCTCTACGAGCAGTACGTC. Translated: CASSGNSLYEQYV.

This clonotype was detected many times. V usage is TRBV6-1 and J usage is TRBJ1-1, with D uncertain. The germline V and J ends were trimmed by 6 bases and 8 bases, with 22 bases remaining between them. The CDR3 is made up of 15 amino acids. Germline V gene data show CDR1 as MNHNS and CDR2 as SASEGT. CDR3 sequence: CASSTVVRLLREAFF. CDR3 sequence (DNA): TGTGCCAGCAGCACCGTGGTCCGCTTACTTCGGGAAGCTTTCTTT.

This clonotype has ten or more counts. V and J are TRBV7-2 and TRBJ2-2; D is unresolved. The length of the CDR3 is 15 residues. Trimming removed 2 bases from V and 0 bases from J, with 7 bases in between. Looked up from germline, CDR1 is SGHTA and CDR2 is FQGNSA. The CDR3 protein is CASSLRLANTGELFF. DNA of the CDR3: TGTGCCAGCAGCTTACGACTCGCGAACACCGGGGAGCTGTTTTTT.